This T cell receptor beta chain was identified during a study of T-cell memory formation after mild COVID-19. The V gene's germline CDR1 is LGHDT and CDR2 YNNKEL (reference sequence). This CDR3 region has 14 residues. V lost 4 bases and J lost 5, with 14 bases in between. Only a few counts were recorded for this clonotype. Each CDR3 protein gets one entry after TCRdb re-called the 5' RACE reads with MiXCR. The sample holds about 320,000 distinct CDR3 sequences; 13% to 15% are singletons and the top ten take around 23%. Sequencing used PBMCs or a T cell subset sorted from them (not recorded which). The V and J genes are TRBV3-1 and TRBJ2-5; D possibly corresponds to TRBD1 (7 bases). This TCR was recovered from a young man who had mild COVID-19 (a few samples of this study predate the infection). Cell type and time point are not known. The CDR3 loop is CASSPVTGTETQYF. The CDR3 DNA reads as TGTGCCAGCAGCCCGGTGACAGGGACTGAGACCCAGTACTTC.